This T cell receptor beta chain was documented in a study of T-cell reconstitution after alpha-beta-depleted transplantation in children. The study's findings and limits: The authors attributed T-cell counts and diversity one year after transplant mostly to newly produced T cells. Some patients showed high day-60 TCRbeta diversity, which derived from surviving recipient T cells and thymic progenitors. Alpha-beta T cells about two months after transplant reportedly derived from several hundred expanded graft clones.

There are 18 residues in the CDR3. With 3 bases clipped from V and 0 bases from J, the junction kept 8 bases outside the gene matches. Germline CDR1 and CDR2: SGHRS and YFSETQ. This clonotype appeared many times. Its target is unknown. TCRbeta library construction was performed incorporating unique molecular identifiers. TCRdb recomputed calls from the PCR reads with MiXCR, one row per CDR3 protein. The repertoire holds about 140,000 distinct CDR3 sequences, with 7.5% to 9% as singletons. The sample here was PBMCs, mostly from graft donor cells, taken 180 days after TCRalphabeta/CD19-depleted stem cell transplant. The TCR was taken from a female patient between 2 and 15 years old who had a stem cell transplant for congenital amegakaryocytic thrombocytopenia, so the T cells may come from the graft donor. V gene TRBV5-1 combines with J gene TRBJ2-2, with 10 bases lining up with TRBD1. The CDR3 region has the DNA TGCGCCAGCAGCTGGGGACAGGGGCCAACTTCGAACACCGGGGAGCTGTTTTTT. Translated: CASSWGQGPTSNTGELFF. Full variable domain (outside the CDR3, taken from reference TRBV5-1 and TRBJ2-2): KAGVTQTPRYLIKTRGQQVTLSCSPISGHRSVSWYQQTPGQGLQFLFEYFSETQRNKGNFPGRFSGRQFSNSRSEMNVSTLELGDSALYLCASSWGQGPTSNTGELFFGEGSRLTVL.